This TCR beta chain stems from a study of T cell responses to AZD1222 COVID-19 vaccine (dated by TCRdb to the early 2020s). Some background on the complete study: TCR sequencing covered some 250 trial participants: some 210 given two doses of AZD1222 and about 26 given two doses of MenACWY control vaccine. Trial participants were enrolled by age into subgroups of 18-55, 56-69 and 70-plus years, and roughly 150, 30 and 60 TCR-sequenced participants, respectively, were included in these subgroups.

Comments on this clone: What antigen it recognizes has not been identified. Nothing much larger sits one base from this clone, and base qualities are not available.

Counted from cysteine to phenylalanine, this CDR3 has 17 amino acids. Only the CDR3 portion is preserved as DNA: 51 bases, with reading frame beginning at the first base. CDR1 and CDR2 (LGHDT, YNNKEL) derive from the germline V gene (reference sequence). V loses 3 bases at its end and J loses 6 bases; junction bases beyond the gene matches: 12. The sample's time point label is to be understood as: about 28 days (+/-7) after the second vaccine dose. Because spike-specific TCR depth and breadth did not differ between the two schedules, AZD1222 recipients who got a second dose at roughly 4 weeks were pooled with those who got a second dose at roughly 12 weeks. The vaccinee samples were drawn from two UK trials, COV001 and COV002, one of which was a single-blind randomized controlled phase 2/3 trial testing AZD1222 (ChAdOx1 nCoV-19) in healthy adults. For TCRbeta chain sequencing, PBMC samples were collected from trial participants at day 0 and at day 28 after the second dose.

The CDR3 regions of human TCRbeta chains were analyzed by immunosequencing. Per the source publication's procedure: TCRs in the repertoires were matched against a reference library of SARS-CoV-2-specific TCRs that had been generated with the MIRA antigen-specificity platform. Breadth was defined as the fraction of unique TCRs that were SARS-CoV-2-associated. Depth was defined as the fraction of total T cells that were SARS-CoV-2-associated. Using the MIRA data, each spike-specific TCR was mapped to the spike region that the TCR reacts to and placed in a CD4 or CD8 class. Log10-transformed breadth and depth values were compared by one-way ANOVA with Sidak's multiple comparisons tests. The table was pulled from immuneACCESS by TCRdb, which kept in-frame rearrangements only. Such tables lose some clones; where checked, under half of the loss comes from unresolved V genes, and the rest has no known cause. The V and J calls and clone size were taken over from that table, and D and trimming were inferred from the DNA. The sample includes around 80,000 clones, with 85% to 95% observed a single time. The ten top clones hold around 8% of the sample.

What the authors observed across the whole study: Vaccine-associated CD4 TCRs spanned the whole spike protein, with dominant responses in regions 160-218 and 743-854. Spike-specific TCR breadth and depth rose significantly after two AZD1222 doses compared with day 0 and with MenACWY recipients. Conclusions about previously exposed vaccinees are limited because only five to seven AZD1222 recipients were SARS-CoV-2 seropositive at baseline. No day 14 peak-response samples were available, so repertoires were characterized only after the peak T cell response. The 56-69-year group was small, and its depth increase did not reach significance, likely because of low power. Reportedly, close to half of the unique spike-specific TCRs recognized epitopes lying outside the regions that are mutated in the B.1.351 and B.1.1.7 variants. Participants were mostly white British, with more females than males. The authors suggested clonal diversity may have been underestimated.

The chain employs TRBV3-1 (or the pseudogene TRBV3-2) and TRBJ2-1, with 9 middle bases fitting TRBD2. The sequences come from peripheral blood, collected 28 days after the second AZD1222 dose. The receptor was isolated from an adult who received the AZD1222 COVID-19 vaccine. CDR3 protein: CASSHQGLAGVPNEQFF. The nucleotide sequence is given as TGTGCCAGCAGCCATCAAGGTTTAGCGGGAGTCCCCAATGAGCAGTTCTTC.